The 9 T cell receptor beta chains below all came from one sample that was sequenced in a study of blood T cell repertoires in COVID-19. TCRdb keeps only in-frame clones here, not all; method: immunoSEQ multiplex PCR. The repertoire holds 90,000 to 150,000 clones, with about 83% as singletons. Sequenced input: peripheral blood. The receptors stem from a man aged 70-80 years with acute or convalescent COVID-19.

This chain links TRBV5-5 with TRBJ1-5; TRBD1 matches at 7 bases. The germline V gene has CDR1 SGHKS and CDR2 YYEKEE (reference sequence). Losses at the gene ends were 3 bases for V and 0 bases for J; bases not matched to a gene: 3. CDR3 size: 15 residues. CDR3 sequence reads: CASSYDRDSNQPQHF. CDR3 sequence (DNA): TGTGCCAGCAGCTACGACAGGGATAGCAATCAGCCCCAGCATTTT.

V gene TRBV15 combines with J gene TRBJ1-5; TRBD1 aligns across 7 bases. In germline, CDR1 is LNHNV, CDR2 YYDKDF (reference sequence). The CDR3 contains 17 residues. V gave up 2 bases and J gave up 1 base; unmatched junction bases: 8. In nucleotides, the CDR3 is TGTGCCACCAGCAGAACCCCCGGGACAGCGAGCAATCAGCCCCAGCATTTT. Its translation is CATSRTPGTASNQPQHF. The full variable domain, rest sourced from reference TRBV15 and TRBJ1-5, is DAMVIQNPRYQVTQFGKPVTLSCSQTLNHNVMYWYQQKSSQAPKLLFHYYDKDFNNEADTPDNFQSRRPNTSFCFLDIRSPGLGDTAMYLCATSRTPGTASNQPQHFGDGTRLSIL.

CDR3 nucleotides: TGCGCCAGCAGCTTTGGACTAGCGGGTGTAAACACCGGGGAGCTGTTTTTT. Translated: CASSFGLAGVNTGELFF. The V and J genes are TRBV5-1 and TRBJ2-2, with 11 bases matching TRBD2. CDR3 length: 17 amino acids. The trim removed 2 bases at V and 2 bases at J, leaving 5 bases unmatched. Germline assignment: CDR1 SGHRS and CDR2 YFSETQ.

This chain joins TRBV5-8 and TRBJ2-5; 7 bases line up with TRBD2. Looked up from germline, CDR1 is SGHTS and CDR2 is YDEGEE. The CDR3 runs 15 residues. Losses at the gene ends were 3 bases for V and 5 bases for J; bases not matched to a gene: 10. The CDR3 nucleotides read TGTGCCAGCAGCTCTTGGACTAGGGACGCGGAGACCCAGTACTTC. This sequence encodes CASSSWTRDAETQYF.

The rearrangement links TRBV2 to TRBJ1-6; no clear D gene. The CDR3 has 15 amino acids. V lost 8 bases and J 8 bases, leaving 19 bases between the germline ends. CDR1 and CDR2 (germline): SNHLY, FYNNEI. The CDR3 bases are TGTGCCAGCTCTGCGGGGAGGATGTCGGATTCACCCCTCCACTTT. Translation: CASSAGRMSDSPLHF.

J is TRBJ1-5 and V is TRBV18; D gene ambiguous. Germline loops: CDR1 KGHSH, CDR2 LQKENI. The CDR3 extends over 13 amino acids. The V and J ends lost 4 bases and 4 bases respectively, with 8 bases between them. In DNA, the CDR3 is TGTGCCAGCTCACGGTCCGGGAATCAGCCCCAGCATTTT. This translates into CASSRSGNQPQHF.

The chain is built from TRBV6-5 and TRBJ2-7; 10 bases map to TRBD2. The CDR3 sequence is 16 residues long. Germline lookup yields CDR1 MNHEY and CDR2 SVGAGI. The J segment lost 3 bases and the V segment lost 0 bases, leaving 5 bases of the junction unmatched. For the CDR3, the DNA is TGTGCCAGCAGTTACTCTGGGGGACTAGCGTACTACGAGCAGTACTTC. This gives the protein CASSYSGGLAYYEQYF.

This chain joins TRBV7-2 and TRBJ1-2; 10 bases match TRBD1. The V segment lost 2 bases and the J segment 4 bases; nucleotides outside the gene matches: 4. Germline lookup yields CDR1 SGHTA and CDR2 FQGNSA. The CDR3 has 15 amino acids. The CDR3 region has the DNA TGTGCCAGCAGCTTACGGGGACAGGGGACCTATGGCTACACCTTC. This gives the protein CASSLRGQGTYGYTF.

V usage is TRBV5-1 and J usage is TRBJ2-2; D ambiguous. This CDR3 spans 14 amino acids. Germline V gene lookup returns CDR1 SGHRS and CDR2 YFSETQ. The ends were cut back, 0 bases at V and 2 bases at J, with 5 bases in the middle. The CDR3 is CASSLDTNTGELFF. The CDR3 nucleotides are TGCGCCAGCAGCTTGGATACTAACACCGGGGAGCTGTTTTTT.